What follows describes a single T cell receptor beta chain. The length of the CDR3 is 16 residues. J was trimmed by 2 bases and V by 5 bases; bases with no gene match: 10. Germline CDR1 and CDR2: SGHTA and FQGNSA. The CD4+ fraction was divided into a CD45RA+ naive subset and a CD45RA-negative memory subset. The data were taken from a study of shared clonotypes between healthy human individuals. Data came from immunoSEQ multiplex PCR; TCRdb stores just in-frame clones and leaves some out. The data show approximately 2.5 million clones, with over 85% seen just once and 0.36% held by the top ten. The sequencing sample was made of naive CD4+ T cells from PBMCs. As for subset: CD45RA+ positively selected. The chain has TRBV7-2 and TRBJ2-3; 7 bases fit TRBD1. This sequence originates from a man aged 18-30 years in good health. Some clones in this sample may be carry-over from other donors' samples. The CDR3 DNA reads TGTGCCAGCAGCCCTTGGACAGGAAAGGTCACAGATACGCAGTATTTT. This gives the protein CASSPWTGKVTDTQYF.